These 29 T cell receptor beta chains share one sample of origin, sequenced in a study of shared clonotypes between healthy human individuals. Naive-designated CD8 cells lacked CD45RO, were positively enriched for CCR7, and omitted terminally differentiated effector memory CD45RA+ cells. Sequencing was performed with immunoSEQ multiplex PCR; in TCRdb, only in-frame clones are kept and a portion is missing. The table shows roughly 600,000 clones, with roughly 98% occurring only once. Sequenced input: naive CD8+ T cells sorted from blood. Source of these receptors: a man aged 25 to 45 in good health.

The chain combines TRBV27 with TRBJ2-1, with D possibly TRBD2 on 6 matching bases. The germline V and J ends were trimmed by 6 bases and 2 bases, with 17 bases remaining between them. Per germline, CDR1 MNHEY and CDR2 SMNVEV (reference sequence). The CDR3 spans 16 residues. DNA of the CDR3: TGTGCCAGCAGCTTACTAGCCGCCGAAGCCTACAATGAGCAGTTCTTC. Encoded protein: CASSLLAAEAYNEQFF.

This rearrangement joins TRBV4-1 to TRBJ2-5; D remains unclear. From germline, CDR1 is MGHRA and CDR2 YSYEKL. The CDR3 is made up of 15 amino acids. With 1 base removed from V and 2 bases from J, the gap between germline ends came to 11 bases. CDR3 amino acids: CASSQVVTVQETQYF. As DNA, the CDR3 is TGCGCCAGCAGCCAAGTTGTGACGGTACAAGAGACCCAGTACTTC.

CDR3 sequence reads: CASSLRLAGEYEQYF. CDR3 in DNA: TGTGCCAGCAGCTTACGACTAGCGGGAGAGTACGAGCAGTACTTC. The V gene is TRBV7-8, the J gene TRBJ2-7; 12 bases are a match to TRBD2. Germline V gives CDR1 SGHVS, CDR2 FQNEAQ. V gave up 2 bases and J gave up 4 bases; unmatched junction bases: 3. The CDR3 totals 15 residues.

The CDR3, as DNA: TGTGCCAGCAGCGATCTGCGGGGGACCCAGTACTTC. This encodes CASSDLRGTQYF. The gene calls are TRBV7-9 and TRBJ2-5, with a tentative D call TRBD2 (6 bases). This CDR3 has 12 amino acids. The germline V gene has CDR1 SEHNR and CDR2 FQNEAQ (reference sequence). V was shortened by 5 bases and J by 7 bases, with 11 bases between the two germline ends.

The chain joins TRBV7-6 to TRBJ2-7, with D possibly being TRBD1 or TRBD2 (5 bases each). Germline lookup yields CDR1 SGHVS and CDR2 FNYEAQ. Deletions cut 5 bases from V and 4 bases from J, with 12 bases between. CDR3 size: 13 residues. This CDR3 is CASSPGTLYEQYF. CDR3 bases: TGTGCCAGCAGCCCTGGGACCTTATACGAGCAGTACTTC.

The chain has TRBV5-4 and TRBJ2-6; TRBD1 or TRBD2 may be the D gene (5 bases each). CDR1 is SGHNT and CDR2 is YYREEE in the germline V gene (reference sequence). The V end was cut by 2 bases, the J end by 3 bases, with 21 bases between. CDR3 length: 19 amino acids. The CDR3 DNA is TGTGCCAGCAGCTTCCCCGGGGCTCAGGGAAGCTTTGGGGCCAACGTCCTGACTTTC. It is translated as CASSFPGAQGSFGANVLTF.

This clone was detected only once. The chain couples TRBV11-2 to TRBJ2-5; no clear D gene. Per the germline V gene, CDR1 is SGHAT and CDR2 is FQNNGV. The ends were cut back, 0 bases at V and 2 bases at J, with 13 bases in the middle. This CDR3 contains 16 residues. The CDR3 spells CASSLDSDELQETQYF. Here the CDR3 DNA reads TGTGCCAGCAGCTTAGATTCAGACGAATTGCAAGAGACCCAGTACTTC.

This chain links TRBV27 with TRBJ2-2, with TRBD2 as a possible D gene (6 bases). Germline CDR1 and CDR2: MNHEY and SMNVEV (reference sequence). The CDR3 is 14 amino acids. Trimming took off 5 bases at V and 6 bases at J, with 13 bases between the two ends. In nucleotides, the CDR3 is TGTGCCAGCAGTAACCGGGAGACCTCCGGGGAGCTGTTTTTT. Translating gives CASSNRETSGELFF.

This rearrangement joins TRBV14 to TRBJ1-5; the D gene is possibly TRBD1 (5 bases). Trimming left V 4 bases short and J 1 base short, with 14 bases between. Germline CDR1 SGHDN, CDR2 FVKESK. CDR3 length equals 16 residues. The CDR3 protein is CASSPSQQGSNQPQHF. CDR3 sequence (DNA): TGTGCCAGCAGCCCTTCCCAGCAGGGCAGCAATCAGCCCCAGCATTTT.

This clone came up once. The chain couples TRBV5-1 to TRBJ2-2, with D maybe TRBD1 (7 bases). The CDR3 has 17 residues. V was clipped by 0 bases and J by 1 base, with 13 bases between them. Germline CDR1 reads SGHRS; CDR2 reads YFSETQ. CDR3 region: CASSLVAGQLNTGELFF. DNA of the CDR3: TGCGCCAGCAGCTTGGTGGCGGGACAGCTGAACACCGGGGAGCTGTTTTTT.

About this clone: Other DNA sequences in this specimen translate into the identical CDR3. The V call is TRBV5-1, the J call TRBJ2-3, with 16 nucleotides matching TRBD2. CDR3 size: 17 residues. From germline, CDR1 is SGHRS and CDR2 YFSETQ. The junction had 2 bases not matched to a gene; V was cut back by 0 bases and J by 4 bases. CDR3 DNA sequence: TGCGCCAGCAGCTTGGAGGGACTAGCGGGAGGGCCAGATACGCAGTATTTT. Residues: CASSLEGLAGGPDTQYF.

The chain combines TRBV7-6 with TRBJ2-5; 8 nucleotides align to TRBD1. V was clipped by 5 bases and J by 7 bases; unmatched bases: 15. The germline CDR1 and CDR2 sequences are SGHVS and FNYEAQ. The CDR3 covers 16 residues. CDR3 protein: CASSVGTGGSTATQYF. DNA for the CDR3: TGTGCCAGCAGCGTAGGGACAGGAGGGTCGACAGCGACCCAGTACTTC.

The chain combines TRBV28 with TRBJ1-2; unclear D gene. V lost 5 bases and J lost 0, with 10 bases in between. CDR1 is MDHEN, CDR2 SYDVKM, per germline. CDR3 size: 14 residues. In DNA, the CDR3 is TGTGCCAGCAGTCGGATCTTTACTAACTATGGCTACACCTTC. Its protein product is CASSRIFTNYGYTF.

The J gene is TRBJ2-7, the V gene TRBV7-8; 10 nucleotides align to TRBD2. CDR1 and CDR2 from the germline V gene are SGHVS and FQNEAQ. CDR3 length: 15 residues. V was pared by 5 bases and J by 4 bases, with 8 bases of the junction left unmatched. For the CDR3, the DNA is TGTGCCAGCAGCCCGTCTAGCGGGAGAAGATACGAGCAGTACTTC. It encodes CASSPSSGRRYEQYF.

As concerns this clone: Germline is not matched at one junction end, which may reflect a read error. The chain recombines TRBV7-7 with TRBJ2-1, with D possibly being TRBD2 (5 bases). The CDR3 runs to 13 residues. From germline, CDR1 is SSHAT and CDR2 FNYEAQ (reference sequence). The CDR3 region has the DNA TGTGCTAGCAGCCAGATACTAGAGAATGAGCAGTTCTTC. Translated: CASSQILENEQFF.

The chain employs TRBV27 and TRBJ2-2, with D perhaps TRBD1 (6 bases). Between the trimmed V and J ends, which lost 7 bases and 4 bases, there was a span of 13 bases. Germline V gene lookup returns CDR1 MNHEY and CDR2 SMNVEV (reference sequence). The length of the CDR3 is 14 residues. The CDR3 protein is CASTRTDITGELFF. Written as DNA, the CDR3 is TGTGCCAGCACACGGACAGATATCACCGGGGAGCTGTTTTTT.

The V call is TRBV4-3, the J call TRBJ2-7; D perhaps matches TRBD1 (6 bases). CDR1 LGHNA and CDR2 YSLEER come from the germline V gene. V was pared by 0 bases and J by 5 bases, with 14 bases between. The CDR3 consists of 15 residues. CDR3 sequence: CASSQELAGVNEQYF. The CDR3 bases are TGCGCCAGCAGCCAAGAATTGGCAGGGGTCAACGAGCAGTACTTC.

This chain uses TRBV14 with TRBJ2-7; TRBD1 might be the D (5 bases). Trimming pared 2 bases from V and 2 bases from J, leaving 10 bases between. The length of the CDR3 is 14 residues. CDR1 and CDR2 (germline): SGHDN, FVKESK. The CDR3 region has the DNA TGTGCCAGCAGCCAAAGGCAGGGTGCCTACGAGCAGTACTTC. It encodes CASSQRQGAYEQYF.

The chain uses TRBV19 and TRBJ1-1, with a possible D match to TRBD1 (6 bases). The CDR3 loop spans 15 amino acids. V was clipped by 5 bases and J by 7 bases, with 20 bases between them. Germline V gene data show CDR1 as LNHDA and CDR2 as SQIVND (reference sequence). CDR3 in amino acids: CASSPWDTPLGEAFF. CDR3 nucleotides: TGTGCCAGTAGTCCTTGGGACACTCCTTTAGGTGAAGCTTTCTTT.

The rearrangement joins TRBV30 to TRBJ1-2; tentative D call: TRBD1 (5 bases). CDR1 is GTSNPN, CDR2 SVGIG, per germline (reference sequence). The CDR3 consists of 12 residues. The V end was cut by 0 bases, the J end by 8 bases, with 10 bases between. The CDR3 region has the DNA TGTGCCTGGAGTGTAGCAGGGAGCGGCTACACCTTC. It codes for CAWSVAGSGYTF.

Worth noting for this clone: This CDR3 is also generated by other DNA sequences in the sample. The chain combines TRBV2 with TRBJ2-7; TRBD2 aligns across 7 bases. Trimming took 6 bases from V and 4 from J; bases not matched to a gene: 3. CDR1 SNHLY and CDR2 FYNNEI come from the germline V gene. This CDR3 spans 12 amino acids. The CDR3 DNA reads TGTGCCAGCAGGGGAGGGCGTTACGAGCAGTACTTC. As protein: CASRGGRYEQYF. Drawing the rest from reference TRBV2 and TRBJ2-7, the complete variable domain is EPEVTQTPSHQVTQMGQEVILRCVPISNHLYFYWYRQILGQKVEFLVSFYNNEISEKSEIFDDQFSVERPDGSNFTLKIRSTKLEDSAMYFCASRGGRYEQYFGPGTRLTVT.

The chain employs TRBV9 and TRBJ2-7, with D possibly matching TRBD2 (5 bases). The V and J ends lost 4 bases and 6 bases respectively, with 17 bases between them. CDR1 and CDR2 from the germline V gene are SGDLS and YYNGEE. The CDR3 sequence is 14 residues long. The CDR3 here is CASSPGVSSLEQYF. The CDR3 region has the DNA TGTGCCAGCAGCCCCGGGGTCTCCTCGCTCGAGCAGTACTTC.

The chain employs TRBV5-5 and TRBJ2-7, with D possibly being TRBD2 (6 bases). Trimming removed 5 bases from V and 2 bases from J, with 11 bases in between. There are 13 residues in the CDR3. Per germline, CDR1 SGHKS and CDR2 YYEKEE (reference sequence). CDR3 DNA: TGTGCCAGCAGTGGCGGGACGGCCTACGAGCAGTACTTC. Translated: CASSGGTAYEQYF.

V and J are TRBV15 and TRBJ2-1; D might be TRBD1 or TRBD2, each matching 7 bases. Germline V gives CDR1 LNHNV, CDR2 YYDKDF (reference sequence). The V end lost 9 bases, the J end lost 5 bases, and 14 bases lay between the germline ends. CDR3 length: 13 amino acids. The CDR3 DNA reads as TGTGCCACGAGGACAGGACTAGACAATGAGCAGTTCTTC. Translation gives CATRTGLDNEQFF.

V gene TRBV5-6 combines with J gene TRBJ2-7, with TRBD2 matching 9 bases. The CDR3 length is 16 residues. V lost 0 bases to trimming and J lost 0 bases; unmatched junction nucleotides: 4. Germline-derived CDR1 and CDR2 are SGHDT and YYEEEE. CDR3 loop: CASSLETSGFSYEQYF. The CDR3 DNA reads as TGTGCCAGCAGCTTGGAGACTAGCGGTTTCTCCTACGAGCAGTACTTC.

The chain links TRBV5-1 to TRBJ2-5, with 7 bases identical to TRBD1. The CDR3 has 17 amino acids. Trimming took 0 bases from V and 1 from J; bases not matched to a gene: 9. CDR1 and CDR2 from the germline V gene are SGHRS and YFSETQ. CDR3 loop: CASSLDVSGTVQETQYF. In DNA form, the CDR3 reads TGCGCCAGCAGCTTGGATGTTTCGGGGACAGTCCAAGAGACCCAGTACTTC.

The chain couples TRBV6-1 to TRBJ2-7; 10 nucleotides agree with TRBD2. The CDR3 extends over 18 amino acids. Looked up from germline, CDR1 is MNHNS and CDR2 is SASEGT. The J segment lost 3 bases and the V segment lost 2 bases, leaving 13 bases of the junction unmatched. CDR3 in DNA: TGTGCCAGCAGTGAACCTAGCACTGGACTAGCGGTTGACTACGAGCAGTACTTC. Translating gives CASSEPSTGLAVDYEQYF.

This clone was recorded a few times. The J gene is TRBJ1-1, the V gene TRBV7-9; 9 nucleotides match TRBD1. Losses at the gene ends were 5 bases for V and 6 bases for J; bases not matched to a gene: 7. From germline, CDR1 is SEHNR and CDR2 FQNEAQ (reference sequence). CDR3 length: 14 amino acids. This CDR3 is CASSLGQGMAEAFF. The CDR3 DNA follows: TGTGCCAGCAGCCTAGGACAGGGGATGGCTGAAGCTTTCTTT.

The DNA of the CDR3 is TGTGCCAGCAGACAGGGGGCGGGGGAGCAGTACTTC. Its translation is CASRQGAGEQYF. V usage is TRBV6-5 and J usage is TRBJ2-7; 9 bases are a match to TRBD1. The CDR3 is 12 residues long. The J segment lost 7 bases and the V segment lost 6 bases, leaving 4 bases of the junction unmatched. Germline V gene data show CDR1 as MNHEY and CDR2 as SVGAGI.